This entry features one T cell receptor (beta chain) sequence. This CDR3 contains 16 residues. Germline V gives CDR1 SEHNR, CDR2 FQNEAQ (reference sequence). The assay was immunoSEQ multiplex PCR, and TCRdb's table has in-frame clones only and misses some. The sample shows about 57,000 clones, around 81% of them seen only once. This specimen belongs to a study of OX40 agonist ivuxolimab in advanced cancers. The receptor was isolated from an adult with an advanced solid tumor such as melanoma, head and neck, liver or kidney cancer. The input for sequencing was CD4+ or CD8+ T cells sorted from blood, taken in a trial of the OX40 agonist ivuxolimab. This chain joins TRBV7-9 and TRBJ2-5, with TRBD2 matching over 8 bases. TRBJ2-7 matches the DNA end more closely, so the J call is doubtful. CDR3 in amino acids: CASSLELADLTYEQYF. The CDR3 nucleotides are TGTGCCAGCAGCTTAGAACTAGCGGACCTAACCTACGAGCAGTACTTC.